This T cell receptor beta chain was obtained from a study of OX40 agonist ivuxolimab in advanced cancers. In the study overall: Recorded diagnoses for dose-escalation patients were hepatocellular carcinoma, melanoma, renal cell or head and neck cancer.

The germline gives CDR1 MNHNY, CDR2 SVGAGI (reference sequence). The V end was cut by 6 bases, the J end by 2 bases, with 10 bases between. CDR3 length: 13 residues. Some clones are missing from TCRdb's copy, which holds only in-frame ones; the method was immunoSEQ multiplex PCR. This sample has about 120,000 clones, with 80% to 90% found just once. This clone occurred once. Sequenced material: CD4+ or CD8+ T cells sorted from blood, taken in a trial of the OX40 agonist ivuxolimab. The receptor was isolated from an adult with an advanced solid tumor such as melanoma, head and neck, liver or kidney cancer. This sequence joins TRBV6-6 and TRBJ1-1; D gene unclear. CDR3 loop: CASSASSNTEAFF. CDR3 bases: TGTGCCAGCAGCGCCTCTTCTAACACTGAAGCTTTCTTT.